This TCR beta chain was sequenced in a study of metastatic and nonmetastatic thyroid tumors. Turning to the study itself: The authors compared repertoires across blood and tumor or nodule tissue from malignant and benign thyroid patients.

Among the patients, none had received any treatment before thyroid surgery. Per germline, CDR1 SGHAT and CDR2 FQDESV (reference sequence). This CDR3 is built from 16 residues. J was trimmed by 0 bases and V by 5 bases; bases with no gene match: 7. The study's findings and limits: Reported TCR beta diversity, measured in blood and tumor, was significantly higher for malignant thyroid tumors than for benign nodules.

For this clone: Its antigen remains unknown.

TCRdb re-analyzed the PCR reads through MiXCR. This sample has about 23,000 clones, with more than 14% found just once. This TCR derives from a female donor with papillary thyroid cancer or a benign thyroid nodule (not recorded which). Some clones in this sample may be carry-over from other donors' samples. The chain employs TRBV11-1 and TRBJ2-7; 10 nucleotides line up with TRBD2. Source material: tumor tissue. The CDR3 coding sequence is TGTGCCAGCAGCCCAGTGGGACTAGCGTGCTCCTACGAGCAGTACTTC. It translates to CASSPVGLACSYEQYF.